Detailed here is one T cell receptor beta chain. What it recognizes is unknown. In germline, CDR1 is SGHTA, CDR2 FQGNSA. The CDR3 spans 16 residues. V shed 6 bases and J 3 bases; nucleotides not matched to a gene: 11. This sample is part of a study of T cells in localized non-small cell lung cancer. Whole-study results and caveats: The study linked higher blood T cell density to longer overall survival. Adjacent lung was found to contain a median roughly 58 of the top 100 tumor clones. Only one tumor region went through sequencing, so heterogeneity may still be there. Adjacent uninvolved lung tissue had the highest T cell clonality, exceeding tumor.

Some clones are missing from TCRdb's copy, which holds only in-frame ones; the method was immunoSEQ multiplex PCR. This table holds 25,000 to 35,000 clones, about 89% found once. The chain joins TRBV7-2 to TRBJ1-5; TRBD1 matches 7 bases. This receptor was obtained from a female donor of 60 years or more with stage I lung adenocarcinoma. This specimen was peripheral blood, taken before any cancer treatment. CDR3 amino acids: CASSRTRDSVNQPQHF. CDR3 in DNA: TGTGCCAGCAGTCGTACCCGGGACAGCGTCAATCAGCCCCAGCATTTT.